The 15 T cell receptor beta chains below were found in one sample sequenced in a study. Each CDR3 protein is one row after TCRdb ran MiXCR on the 5' RACE reads. The table lists 50,000 to 75,000 distinct CDR3 sequences, about 20% of them singletons. Sequencing used memory CD4+ T cells sorted from a lymph node. Specified subset: memory CD4+ T cells, CD4+CD45RO+CD25-. The receptors shown here come from a female donor with breast cancer.

This clonotype has ten or more counts. The chain employs TRBV7-9 and TRBJ2-7; 9 bases are shared with TRBD1. Looked up from germline, CDR1 is SEHNR and CDR2 is FQNEAQ (reference sequence). The length of the CDR3 is 15 residues. The J segment lost 6 bases and the V segment lost 6 bases, leaving 12 bases of the junction unmatched. CDR3 residues: CASSPQGARDSEQYF. The CDR3 DNA is TGTGCCAGCAGTCCACAGGGGGCCAGGGATTCCGAGCAGTACTTC.

This clonotype was counted ten times or more. The rearrangement joins TRBV29-1 to TRBJ2-5; 12 bases are a match to TRBD2. CDR1 and CDR2 from the germline V gene are SQVTM and ANQGSEA. V trimming: 6 bases; J trimming: 2 bases; junction bases outside the gene matches: 1. The CDR3 consists of 13 residues. Here the CDR3 reads CSVLAGGQETQYF. CDR3 nucleotide sequence: TGCAGCGTCCTAGCGGGAGGGCAAGAGACCCAGTACTTC. The complete variable domain, with remaining parts taken from reference TRBV29-1 and TRBJ2-5, reads SAVISQKPSRDICQRGTSLTIQCQVDSQVTMMFWYRQQPGQSLTLIATANQGSEATYESGFVIDKFPISRPNLTFSTLTVSNMSPEDSSIYLCSVLAGGQETQYFGPGTRLLVL.

This rearrangement joins TRBV11-2 to TRBJ2-7; D is perhaps TRBD2 (6 bases). CDR1 is SGHAT and CDR2 is FQNNGV in the germline V gene. The CDR3 is 16 amino acids. Trimming stripped 8 bases from V and 7 bases from J, with 27 bases between. The CDR3 reads CASGTPSAEGLGEQYF. The CDR3 nucleotides are TGTGCCAGCGGGACTCCTAGCGCGGAGGGTTTGGGGGAGCAGTACTTC.

Remarks on this clonotype: One end of the junction is discordant with germline, which a read error may explain. The genes are TRBV24-1 and TRBJ1-1, with 7 bases fitting TRBD1. CDR3 length equals 12 residues. From germline, CDR1 is KGHDR and CDR2 SFDVKD. CDR3 DNA: TGTACCACCAGTGATGACAGGGCTGAAGCTTTCTTT. Translating it yields CTTSDDRAEAFF.

The table lists this clonotype with a few counts. The V and J genes are TRBV5-1 and TRBJ2-7; a weak D match, TRBD1 (7 bases). V lost 4 bases to trimming and J lost 6 bases, with 20 bases between them. CDR3 length equals 15 residues. Germline-derived CDR1 and CDR2 are SGHRS and YFSETQ. Written as DNA, the CDR3 is TGCGCCAGCAGCCCCCGCGGGACAGACGTTAGCGAGCAGTACTTC. It encodes CASSPRGTDVSEQYF.

This rearrangement joins TRBV5-1 to TRBJ2-2, with D tentatively TRBD1 (5 bases). Per germline, CDR1 SGHRS and CDR2 YFSETQ. V was trimmed by 1 base and J by 2 bases, leaving 12 bases between them. This CDR3 region has 16 residues. CDR3 coding DNA: TGCGCCAGCAGCTTGTCTCGCGGACAAAACACCGGGGAGCTGTTTTTT. Translating it yields CASSLSRGQNTGELFF. The entire variable domain, with the rest obtained from reference TRBV5-1 and TRBJ2-2, is as follows: KAGVTQTPRYLIKTRGQQVTLSCSPISGHRSVSWYQQTPGQGLQFLFEYFSETQRNKGNFPGRFSGRQFSNSRSEMNVSTLELGDSALYLCASSLSRGQNTGELFFGEGSRLTVL.

J is TRBJ2-3 and V is TRBV7-6; weak D call: TRBD1 (5 bases). The CDR3 spans 14 residues. The V and J ends lost 1 base and 7 bases respectively, with 12 bases between them. Germline V gene sequence: CDR1 SGHVS, CDR2 FNYEAQ. CDR3 in amino acids: CASSLDRQLNTQYF. As DNA, the CDR3 is TGTGCCAGCAGCTTAGATAGACAGCTAAATACGCAGTATTTT.

V and J are TRBV20-1 and TRBJ2-1; 10 positions agree with TRBD2. This CDR3 has 14 residues. Germline-derived CDR1 and CDR2 are DFQATT and SNEGSKA (reference sequence). Unmatched junction bases numbered 2, after V lost 0 bases and J lost 6 bases. The CDR3 DNA reads TGCAGTGCTAGAGAAGCGGGGGGGCCCAATGAGCAGTTCTTC. Amino acids: CSAREAGGPNEQFF.

This clonotype came up a few times. The chain has TRBV5-1 and TRBJ1-2; D perhaps matches TRBD1 (6 bases). V was clipped by 0 bases and J by 7 bases, with 13 bases between them. The germline gives CDR1 SGHRS, CDR2 YFSETQ. The CDR3 contains 14 residues. CDR3 in DNA: TGCGCCAGCAGCTTGGCCTCACAGGGTAGTGGCTACACCTTC. The encoded protein is CASSLASQGSGYTF.

For this clonotype: Relative to the germline gene, one junction end is altered; a read error may explain this. The chain combines TRBV12-3 or TRBV12-4 with TRBJ2-1, with D unresolved. This CDR3 contains 15 residues. Here the CDR3 reads CASSFTNLVVNERFF. The CDR3 nucleotides are TGTGCCAGCAGTTTTACTAACCTAGTTGTCAATGAGCGGTTCTTC.

This clonotype was observed at least ten times. This chain joins TRBV6-2 or TRBV6-3 and TRBJ2-3; 9 nucleotides line up with TRBD2. Germline trimming cut 8 bases from V and 5 bases from J; bases unmatched to any gene: 11. Germline assignment: CDR1 MNHEY and CDR2 SVGEGT. This CDR3 region has 15 residues. As DNA, the CDR3 is TGTGCCAGCCTTAGTGCGGCGGGGGGGCAAGATACGCAGTATTTT. This codes for CASLSAAGGQDTQYF.

V is TRBV18 and J is TRBJ2-7; 9 bases are shared with TRBD1. There are 15 residues in the CDR3. V lost 3 bases to trimming and J lost 6 bases; unmatched junction nucleotides: 9. Germline V CDR1 and CDR2: KGHSH, LQKENI. CDR3: CASSPLPGQGTEQYF. The CDR3 DNA is TGTGCCAGCTCACCTCTTCCGGGACAGGGAACCGAGCAGTACTTC.

This sequence joins TRBV6-2 or TRBV6-3 and TRBJ2-2; 11 bases line up with TRBD2. The germline gives CDR1 MNHEY, CDR2 SVGEGT. The V and J ends lost 6 bases and 7 bases, in that order; junction bases with no gene match: 7. CDR3 length: 15 amino acids. The CDR3 sequence is CASRYSGRAFGELFF. The CDR3 DNA reads TGTGCCAGCAGATATAGCGGGAGGGCCTTCGGGGAGCTGTTTTTT.

Only a few counts were recorded for this clonotype. This sequence joins TRBV4-3 and TRBJ1-1; D not resolved. The V gene lost 0 bases and the J gene lost 1 base, with 12 bases spanning the gap. CDR1 and CDR2 (germline): LGHNA, YSLEER. The CDR3 extends over 16 amino acids. The CDR3 region is CASSQDWSLGNTEAFF. The CDR3, as DNA: TGCGCCAGCAGCCAAGATTGGAGCTTGGGGAACACTGAAGCTTTCTTT.

The V and J genes are TRBV6-1 and TRBJ2-1; 11 bases fit TRBD2. V lost 6 bases to trimming and J lost 10 bases; unmatched junction nucleotides: 11. This CDR3 is 15 amino acids long. CDR1 MNHNS and CDR2 SASEGT come from the germline V gene. In DNA, the CDR3 is TGTGCCAGCAGAGCACTAGCGGGAGTCCCGGGGGAGCAGTTCTTC. It codes for CASRALAGVPGEQFF.